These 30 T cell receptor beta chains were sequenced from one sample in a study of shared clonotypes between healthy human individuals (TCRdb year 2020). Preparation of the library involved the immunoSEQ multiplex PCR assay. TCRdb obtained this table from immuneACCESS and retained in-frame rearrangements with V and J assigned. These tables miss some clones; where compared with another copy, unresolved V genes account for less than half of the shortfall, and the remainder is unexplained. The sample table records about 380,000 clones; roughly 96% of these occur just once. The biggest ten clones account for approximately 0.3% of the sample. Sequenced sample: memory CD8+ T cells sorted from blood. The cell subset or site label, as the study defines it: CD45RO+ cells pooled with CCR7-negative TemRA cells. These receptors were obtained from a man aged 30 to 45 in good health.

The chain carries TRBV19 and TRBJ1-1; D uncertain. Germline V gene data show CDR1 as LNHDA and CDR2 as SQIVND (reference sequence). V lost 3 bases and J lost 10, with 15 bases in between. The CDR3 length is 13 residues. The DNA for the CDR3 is TGTGCCAGTAGTATTCCTCCATCAAAAGGAGCTTTCTTT. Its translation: CASSIPPSKGAFF.

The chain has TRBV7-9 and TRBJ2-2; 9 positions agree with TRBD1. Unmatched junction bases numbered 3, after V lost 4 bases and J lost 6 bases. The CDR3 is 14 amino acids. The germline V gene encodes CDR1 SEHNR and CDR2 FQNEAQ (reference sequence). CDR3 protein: CASSWTGEPGELFF. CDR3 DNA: TGTGCCAGCAGCTGGACAGGGGAACCCGGGGAGCTGTTTTTT.

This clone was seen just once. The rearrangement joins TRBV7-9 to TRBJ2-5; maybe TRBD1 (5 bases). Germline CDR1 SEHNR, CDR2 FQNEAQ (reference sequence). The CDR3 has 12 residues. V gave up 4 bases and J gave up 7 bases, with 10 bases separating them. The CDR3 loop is CASSYSTGTQYF. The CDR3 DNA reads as TGTGCCAGCAGCTACTCCACAGGGACCCAGTACTTC.

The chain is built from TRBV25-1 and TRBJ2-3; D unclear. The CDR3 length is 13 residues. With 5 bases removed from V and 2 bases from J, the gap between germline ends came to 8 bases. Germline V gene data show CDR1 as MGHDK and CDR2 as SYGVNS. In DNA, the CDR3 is TGTGCCAGCAGTATCAGGAACACAGATACGCAGTATTTT. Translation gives CASSIRNTDTQYF. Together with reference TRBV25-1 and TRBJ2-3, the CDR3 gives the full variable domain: EADIYQTPRYLVIGTGKKITLECSQTMGHDKMYWYQQDPGMELHLIHYSYGVNSTEKGDLSSESTVSRIRTEHFPLTLESARPSHTSQYLCASSIRNTDTQYFGPGTRLTVL.

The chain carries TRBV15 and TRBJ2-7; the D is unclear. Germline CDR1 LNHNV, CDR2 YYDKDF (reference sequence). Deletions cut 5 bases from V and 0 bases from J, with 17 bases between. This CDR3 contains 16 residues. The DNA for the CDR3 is TGTGCCACCAGCCCCCGAAAAGATCCCTTCTCCTACGAGCAGTACTTC. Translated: CATSPRKDPFSYEQYF.

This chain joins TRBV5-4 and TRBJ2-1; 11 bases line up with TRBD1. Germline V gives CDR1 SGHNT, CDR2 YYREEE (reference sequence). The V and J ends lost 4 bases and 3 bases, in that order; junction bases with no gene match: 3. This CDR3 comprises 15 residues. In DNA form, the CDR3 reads TGTGCCAGCAGCCGGGACAGGGGGAGCTACAATGAGCAGTTCTTC. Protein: CASSRDRGSYNEQFF.

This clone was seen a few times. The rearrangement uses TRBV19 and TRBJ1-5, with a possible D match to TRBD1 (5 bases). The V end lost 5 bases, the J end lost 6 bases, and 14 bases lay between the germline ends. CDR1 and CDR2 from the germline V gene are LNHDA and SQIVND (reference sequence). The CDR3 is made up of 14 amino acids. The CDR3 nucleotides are TGTGCCAGTAGTTCAGGCCCGAGGGGTCAGCCCCAGCATTTT. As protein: CASSSGPRGQPQHF.

The CDR3 DNA follows: TGTGCCAGCAGCTTATACGGACTTGGCAACACCGGGGAGCTGTTTTTT. This gives the protein CASSLYGLGNTGELFF. The chain combines TRBV7-6 with TRBJ2-2; tentative D call: TRBD2 (5 bases). This CDR3 region has 16 residues. Germline-derived CDR1 and CDR2 are SGHVS and FNYEAQ. V was trimmed by 2 bases and J by 2 bases, leaving 12 bases between them. The whole variable domain, remainder taken from reference TRBV7-6 and TRBJ2-2, is GAGVSQSPRYKVTKRGQDVALRCDPISGHVSLYWYRQALGQGPEFLTYFNYEAQQDKSGLPNDRFSAERPEGSISTLTIQRTEQRDSAMYRCASSLYGLGNTGELFFGEGSRLTVL.

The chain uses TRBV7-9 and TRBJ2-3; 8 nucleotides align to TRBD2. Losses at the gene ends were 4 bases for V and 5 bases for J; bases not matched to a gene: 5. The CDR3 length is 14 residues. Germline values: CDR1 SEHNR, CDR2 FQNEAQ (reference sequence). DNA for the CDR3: TGTGCCAGCAGCTGGCGGGGGGCGGAAGATACGCAGTATTTT. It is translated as CASSWRGAEDTQYF. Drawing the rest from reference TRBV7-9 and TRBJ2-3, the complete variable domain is DTGVSQNPRHKITKRGQNVTFRCDPISEHNRLYWYRQTLGQGPEFLTYFQNEAQLEKSRLLSDRFSAERPKGSFSTLEIQRTEQGDSAMYLCASSWRGAEDTQYFGPGTRLTVL.

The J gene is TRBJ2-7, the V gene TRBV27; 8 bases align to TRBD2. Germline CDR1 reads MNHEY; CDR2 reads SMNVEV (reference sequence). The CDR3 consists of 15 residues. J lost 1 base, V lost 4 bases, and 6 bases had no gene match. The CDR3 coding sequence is TGTGCCAGCAGTTCACTAGCGGAGGGATCCTACGAGCAGTACTTC. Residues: CASSSLAEGSYEQYF.

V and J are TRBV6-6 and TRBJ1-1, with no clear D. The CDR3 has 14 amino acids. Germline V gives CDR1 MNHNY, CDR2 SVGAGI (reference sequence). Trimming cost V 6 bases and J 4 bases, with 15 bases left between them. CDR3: CASRDLPDTTEAFF. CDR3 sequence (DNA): TGTGCCAGCAGGGACCTCCCGGATACCACTGAAGCTTTCTTT.

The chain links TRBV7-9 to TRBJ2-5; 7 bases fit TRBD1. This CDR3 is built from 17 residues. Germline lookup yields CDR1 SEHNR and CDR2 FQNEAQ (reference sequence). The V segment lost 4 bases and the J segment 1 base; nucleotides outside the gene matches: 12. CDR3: CASSSSRQGALQETQYF. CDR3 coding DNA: TGTGCCAGCAGCTCCAGTCGACAGGGCGCCCTCCAAGAGACCCAGTACTTC.

The CDR3 DNA sequence: TGTGCCAGCAGCCAAGTAGCGAGCGCAACGCTCTACGAGCAGTACTTC. This gives the protein CASSQVASATLYEQYF. V is TRBV4-2 and J is TRBJ2-7; perhaps TRBD2 as D (5 bases). Trimming removed 1 base at V and 3 bases at J, with 16 bases between. The length of the CDR3 is 16 residues. CDR1 and CDR2 (germline): LGHNA, YNFKEQ.

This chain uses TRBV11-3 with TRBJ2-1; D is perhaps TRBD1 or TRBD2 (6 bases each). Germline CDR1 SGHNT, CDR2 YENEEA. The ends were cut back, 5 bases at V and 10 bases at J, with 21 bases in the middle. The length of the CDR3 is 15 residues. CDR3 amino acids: CASSPRGGGTIEQFF. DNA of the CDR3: TGTGCCAGCAGCCCACGTGGGGGCGGGACGATCGAGCAGTTCTTC.

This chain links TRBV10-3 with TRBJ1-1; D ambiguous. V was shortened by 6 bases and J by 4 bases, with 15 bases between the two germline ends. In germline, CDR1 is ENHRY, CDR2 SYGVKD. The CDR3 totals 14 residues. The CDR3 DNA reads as TGTGCCATCAGACCGTTGTCGGGTGGCACTGAAGCTTTCTTT. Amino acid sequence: CAIRPLSGGTEAFF.

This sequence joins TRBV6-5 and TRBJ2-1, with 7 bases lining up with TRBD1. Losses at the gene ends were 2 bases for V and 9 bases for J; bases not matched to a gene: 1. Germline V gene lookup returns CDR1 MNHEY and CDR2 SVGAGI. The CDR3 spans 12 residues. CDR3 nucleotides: TGTGCCAGCAGTTACCCAGGGGGTGAGCAGTTCTTC. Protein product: CASSYPGGEQFF.

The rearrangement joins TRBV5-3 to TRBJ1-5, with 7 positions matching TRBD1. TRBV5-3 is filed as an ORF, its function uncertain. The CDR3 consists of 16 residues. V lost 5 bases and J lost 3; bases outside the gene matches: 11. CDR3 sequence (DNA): TGTGCCAGAAGGATCTGGGGACAGTTAATCAATCAGCCCCAGCATTTT. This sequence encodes CARRIWGQLINQPQHF.

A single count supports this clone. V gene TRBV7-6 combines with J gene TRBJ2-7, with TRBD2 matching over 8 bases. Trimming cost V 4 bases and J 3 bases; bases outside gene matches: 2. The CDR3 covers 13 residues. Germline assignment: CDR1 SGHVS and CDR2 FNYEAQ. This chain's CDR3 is CASSSGTSYEQYF. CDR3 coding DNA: TGTGCCAGCAGCTCCGGGACTAGCTACGAGCAGTACTTC.

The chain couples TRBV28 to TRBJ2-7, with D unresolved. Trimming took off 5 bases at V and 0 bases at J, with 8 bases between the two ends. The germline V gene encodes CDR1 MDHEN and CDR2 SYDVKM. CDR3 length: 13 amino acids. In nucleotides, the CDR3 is TGTGCCAGCAGTGAGCTACCCTCCTACGAGCAGTACTTC. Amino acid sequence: CASSELPSYEQYF.

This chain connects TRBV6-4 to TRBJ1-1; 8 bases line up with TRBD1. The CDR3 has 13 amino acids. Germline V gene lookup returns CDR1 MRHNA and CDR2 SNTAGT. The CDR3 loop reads CAPTGVMNTEAFF. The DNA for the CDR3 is TGTGCTCCGACAGGGGTTATGAACACTGAAGCTTTCTTT.

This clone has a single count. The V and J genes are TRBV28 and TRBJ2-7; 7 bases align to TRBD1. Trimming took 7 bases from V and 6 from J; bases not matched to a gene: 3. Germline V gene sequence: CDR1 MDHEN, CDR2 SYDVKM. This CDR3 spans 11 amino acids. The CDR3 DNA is TGTGCCAGCAAAAGGGGGCGCGAGCAGTACTTC. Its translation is CASKRGREQYF.

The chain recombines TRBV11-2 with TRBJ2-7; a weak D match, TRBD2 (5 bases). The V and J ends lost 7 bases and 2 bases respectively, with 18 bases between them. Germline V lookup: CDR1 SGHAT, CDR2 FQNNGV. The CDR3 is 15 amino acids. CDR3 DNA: TGTGCCAGCACCCAAGAATGGAGAGGGACCTACGAGCAGTACTTC. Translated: CASTQEWRGTYEQYF.

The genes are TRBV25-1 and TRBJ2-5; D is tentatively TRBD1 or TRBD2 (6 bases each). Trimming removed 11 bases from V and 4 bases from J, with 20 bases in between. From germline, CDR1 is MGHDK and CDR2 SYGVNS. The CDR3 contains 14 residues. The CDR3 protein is CASGASVFGETQYF. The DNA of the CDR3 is TGTGCCTCGGGGGCTAGCGTATTTGGAGAGACCCAGTACTTC.

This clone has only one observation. CDR3 nucleotide sequence: TGTGCCAGCAGTGAAAGGCGGGAGGGAGAGTTCTTC. The encoded protein is CASSERREGEFF. This chain uses TRBV2 with TRBJ2-1, with 9 bases identical to TRBD2. Germline values: CDR1 SNHLY, CDR2 FYNNEI. Losses at the gene ends were 2 bases for V and 14 bases for J; bases not matched to a gene: 4. This CDR3 has 12 residues.

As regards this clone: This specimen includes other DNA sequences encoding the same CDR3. The chain's CDR3 is CASSLGTSLAYEQYF. Written as DNA, the CDR3 is TGTGCCAGCAGCTTAGGGACTAGCCTGGCCTACGAGCAGTACTTC. The rearrangement joins TRBV7-2 to TRBJ2-7, with 8 bases lining up with TRBD2. CDR1 is SGHTA, CDR2 FQGNSA, per germline. Trimming cost V 1 base and J 2 bases; bases outside gene matches: 4. The CDR3 consists of 15 residues. The full variable domain, rest sourced from reference TRBV7-2 and TRBJ2-7, is GAGVSQSPSNKVTEKGKDVELRCDPISGHTALYWYRQSLGQGLEFLIYFQGNSAPDKSGLPSDRFSAERTGGSVSTLTIQRTQQEDSAVYLCASSLGTSLAYEQYFGPGTRLTVT.

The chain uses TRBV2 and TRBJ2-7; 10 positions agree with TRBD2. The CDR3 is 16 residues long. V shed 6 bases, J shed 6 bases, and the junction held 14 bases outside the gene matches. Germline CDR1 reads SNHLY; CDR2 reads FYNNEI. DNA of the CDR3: TGTGCCAGCAGCAAAATGGCGGGGCTAGCGGGAGTCGAGCAGTACTTC. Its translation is CASSKMAGLAGVEQYF.

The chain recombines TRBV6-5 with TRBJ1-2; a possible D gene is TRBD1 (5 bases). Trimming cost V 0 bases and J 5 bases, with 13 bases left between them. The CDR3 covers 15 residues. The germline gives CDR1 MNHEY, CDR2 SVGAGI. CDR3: CASSYSLRGEYGYTF. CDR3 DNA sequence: TGTGCCAGCAGTTACTCTCTGCGGGGGGAGTATGGCTACACCTTC.

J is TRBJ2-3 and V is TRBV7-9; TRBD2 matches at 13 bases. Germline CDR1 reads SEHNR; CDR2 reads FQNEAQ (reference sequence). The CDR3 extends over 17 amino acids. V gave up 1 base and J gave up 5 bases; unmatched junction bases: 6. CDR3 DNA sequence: TGTGCCAGCAGCTTAGTACTAGCGGGAGGGCCAGGAGATACGCAGTATTTT. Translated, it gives CASSLVLAGGPGDTQYF.

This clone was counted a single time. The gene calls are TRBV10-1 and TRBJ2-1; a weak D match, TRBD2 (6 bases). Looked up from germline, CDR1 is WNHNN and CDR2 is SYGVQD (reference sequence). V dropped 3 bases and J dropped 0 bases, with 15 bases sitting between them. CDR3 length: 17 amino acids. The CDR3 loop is CASSESARGGSYNEQFF. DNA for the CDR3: TGCGCCAGCAGTGAATCGGCGCGGGGTGGCTCCTACAATGAGCAGTTCTTC.

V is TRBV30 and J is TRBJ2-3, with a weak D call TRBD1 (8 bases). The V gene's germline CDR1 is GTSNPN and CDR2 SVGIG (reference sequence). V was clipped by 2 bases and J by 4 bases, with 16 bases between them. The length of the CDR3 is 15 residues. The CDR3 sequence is CAWSKERDRSDTQYF. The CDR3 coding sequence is TGTGCCTGGAGTAAGGAGCGGGACAGGTCAGATACGCAGTATTTT.